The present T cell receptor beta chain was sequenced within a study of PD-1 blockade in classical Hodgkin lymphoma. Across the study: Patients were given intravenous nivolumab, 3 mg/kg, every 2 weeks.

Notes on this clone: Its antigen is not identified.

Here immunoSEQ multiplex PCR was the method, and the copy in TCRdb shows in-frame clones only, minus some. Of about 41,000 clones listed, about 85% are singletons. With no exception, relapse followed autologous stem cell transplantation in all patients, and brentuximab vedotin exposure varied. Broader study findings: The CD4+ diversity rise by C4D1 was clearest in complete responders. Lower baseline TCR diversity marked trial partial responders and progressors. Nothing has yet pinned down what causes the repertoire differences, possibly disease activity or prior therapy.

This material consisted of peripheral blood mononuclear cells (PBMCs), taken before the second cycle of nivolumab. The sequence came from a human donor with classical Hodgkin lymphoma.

The CDR3: CASSLVREMNTEAFF. CDR3 bases: TGCGCCAGCAGCTTGGTCAGGGAAATGAACACTGAAGCTTTCTTT. V usage is TRBV5-1 and J usage is TRBJ1-1, with D possibly being TRBD1 (5 bases). Germline V gene lookup returns CDR1 SGHRS and CDR2 YFSETQ. The CDR3 has 15 residues. The V gene lost 0 bases and the J gene lost 0 bases, with 9 bases spanning the gap.